This TCR beta chain is drawn from a study of blood T cells in healthy people across ages. Findings and limits, study-wide: Whereas aged donors had fewer naive CD4+ cells, long-lived donors had more of them and higher diversity. Percentage of naive T cells showed a strong correlation with TCR beta diversity. The authors considered diversity estimates from one million T cells to be underestimates.

For the second PCR, which ran for 7 to 11 cycles, a sample-barcoded 5' primer and a J-beta primer mix were used. TCRdb independently ran MiXCR on the 5' RACE reads; one entry per CDR3 protein. Seen here are 650,000 to 1,000,000 distinct CDR3 sequences, around 36% observed once, and the top ten hold about an eighth. The CDR3 has 14 residues. Trimming took 4 bases from V and 4 from J; bases not matched to a gene: 2. This clonotype was counted many times. The antigen is not known. The chain links TRBV12-3 or TRBV12-4 to TRBJ2-3, with TRBD2 matching 10 bases. The TCR comes from a young man in good health. Sample: blood. The chain's CDR3 is CASSSSGGSDTQYF. Written as DNA, the CDR3 is TGTGCCAGCAGTTCTAGCGGGGGCTCAGATACGCAGTATTTT.